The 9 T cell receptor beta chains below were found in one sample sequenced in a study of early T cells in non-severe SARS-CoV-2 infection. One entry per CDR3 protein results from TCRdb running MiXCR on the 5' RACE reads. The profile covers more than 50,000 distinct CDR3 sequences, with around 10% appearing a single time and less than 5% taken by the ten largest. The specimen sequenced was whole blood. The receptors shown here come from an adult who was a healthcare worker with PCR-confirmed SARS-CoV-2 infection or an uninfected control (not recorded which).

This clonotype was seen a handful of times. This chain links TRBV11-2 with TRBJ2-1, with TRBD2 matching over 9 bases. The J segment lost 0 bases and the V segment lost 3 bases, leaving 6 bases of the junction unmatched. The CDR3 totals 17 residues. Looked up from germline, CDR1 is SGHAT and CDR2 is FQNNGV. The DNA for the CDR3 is TGTGCCAGCAGCTTTGGAAATAGCGGGAGCTCCTACAATGAGCAGTTCTTC. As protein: CASSFGNSGSSYNEQFF.

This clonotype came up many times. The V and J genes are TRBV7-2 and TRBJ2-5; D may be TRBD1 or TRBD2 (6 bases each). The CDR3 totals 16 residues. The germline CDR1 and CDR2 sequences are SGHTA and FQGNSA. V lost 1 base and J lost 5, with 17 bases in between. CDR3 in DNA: TGTGCCAGCAGCTTAGGCTCGGGGGCGAAGGTGGAGACCCAGTACTTC. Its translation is CASSLGSGAKVETQYF. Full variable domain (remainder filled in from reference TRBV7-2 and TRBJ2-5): GAGVSQSPSNKVTEKGKDVELRCDPISGHTALYWYRQSLGQGLEFLIYFQGNSAPDKSGLPSDRFSAERTGGSVSTLTIQRTQQEDSAVYLCASSLGSGAKVETQYFGPGTRLLVL.

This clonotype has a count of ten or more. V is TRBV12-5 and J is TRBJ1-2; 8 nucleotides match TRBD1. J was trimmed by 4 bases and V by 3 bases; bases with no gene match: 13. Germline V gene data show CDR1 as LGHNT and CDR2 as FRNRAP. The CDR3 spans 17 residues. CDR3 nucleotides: TGTGCTAGTGGTTTCGTCGGGACAGGCGGCCTATTCTATGGCTACACCTTC. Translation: CASGFVGTGGLFYGYTF.

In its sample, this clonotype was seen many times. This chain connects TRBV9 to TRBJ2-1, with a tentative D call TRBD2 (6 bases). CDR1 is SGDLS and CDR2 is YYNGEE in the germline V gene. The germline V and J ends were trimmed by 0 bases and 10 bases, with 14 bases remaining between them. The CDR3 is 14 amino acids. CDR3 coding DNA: TGTGCCAGCAGCGTAGCTGCTAGCGCGGGGGAGCAGTTCTTC. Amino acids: CASSVAASAGEQFF.

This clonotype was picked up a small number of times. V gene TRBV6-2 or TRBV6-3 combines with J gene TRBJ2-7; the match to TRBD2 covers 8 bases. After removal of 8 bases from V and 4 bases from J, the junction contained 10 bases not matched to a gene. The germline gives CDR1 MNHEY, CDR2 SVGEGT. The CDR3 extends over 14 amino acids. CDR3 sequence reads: CASYHQAGEYEQYF. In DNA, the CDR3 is TGTGCCAGCTATCACCAAGCGGGGGAATACGAGCAGTACTTC.

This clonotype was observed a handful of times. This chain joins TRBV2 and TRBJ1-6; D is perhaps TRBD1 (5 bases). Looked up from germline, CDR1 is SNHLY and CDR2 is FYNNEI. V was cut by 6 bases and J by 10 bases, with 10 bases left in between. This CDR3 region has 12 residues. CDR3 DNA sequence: TGTGCCAGCAGACCCGGGACCTCACCCCTCCACTTT. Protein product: CASRPGTSPLHF.

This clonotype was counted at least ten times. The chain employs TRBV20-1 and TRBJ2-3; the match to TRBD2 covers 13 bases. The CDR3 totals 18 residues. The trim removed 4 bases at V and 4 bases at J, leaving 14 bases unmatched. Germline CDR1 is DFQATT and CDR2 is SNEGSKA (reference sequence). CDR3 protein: CSATGTSGTNLVPDTQYF. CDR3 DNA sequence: TGCAGTGCTACCGGGACTAGCGGGACGAACCTCGTCCCAGATACGCAGTATTTT.

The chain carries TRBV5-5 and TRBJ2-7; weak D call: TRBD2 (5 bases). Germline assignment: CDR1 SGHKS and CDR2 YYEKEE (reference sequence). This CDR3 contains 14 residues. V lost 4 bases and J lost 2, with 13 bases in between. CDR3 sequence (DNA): TGTGCCAGCAGCCGCGAGGGTGAACCCTACGAGCAGTACTTC. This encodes CASSREGEPYEQYF.

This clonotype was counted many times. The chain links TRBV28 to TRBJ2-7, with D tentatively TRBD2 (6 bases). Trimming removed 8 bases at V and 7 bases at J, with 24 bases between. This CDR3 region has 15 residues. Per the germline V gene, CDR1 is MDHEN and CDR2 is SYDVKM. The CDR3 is CASSGEGLNYVEQYF. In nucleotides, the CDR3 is TGTGCCAGCTCGGGAGAGGGGTTAAACTACGTGGAGCAGTACTTC.